The 11 T cell receptor beta chains below come from one sample, sequenced in a study of T cells in Graves' hyperthyroidism and ophthalmopathy. There were TCR beta CDR3 regions amplified from RNA transcripts. The primer set for the first-round RT-PCR of the TCR CDR3 was HTBI. TCRdb re-called the multiplex PCR reads through MiXCR, storing one row per CDR3 protein. The repertoire holds about 380,000 distinct CDR3 sequences, with 13% as singletons. The sample comprised blood. The receptors originated from a man in his thirties or forties with Graves' hyperthyroidism that later progressed to Graves' ophthalmopathy.

This clonotype was counted ten times or more. The rearrangement links TRBV5-1 to TRBJ1-1; 8 positions match TRBD1. Unmatched junction bases numbered 9, after V lost 7 bases and J lost 4 bases. From germline, CDR1 is SGHRS and CDR2 YFSETQ. This CDR3 is 14 amino acids long. The CDR3 DNA sequence: TGCGCCAGCGGAATTGGACAGGGCGGCACTGAAGCTTTCTTT. Its translation: CASGIGQGGTEAFF.

A remark on this clonotype: This clone may be a read error of a much larger clone one base away. The chain couples TRBV13 to TRBJ2-5, with D perhaps being TRBD1 or TRBD2 (5 bases each). The CDR3 extends over 15 amino acids. Germline loops: CDR1 PRHDT, CDR2 FYEKMQ (reference sequence). CDR3 in amino acids: CTSSLWDQIQETQYF. The CDR3 DNA is TGTACCAGCAGCTTATGGGACCAGATCCAAGAGACCCAGTACTTC. Full variable domain (missing parts from reference TRBV13 and TRBJ2-5): AAGVIQSPRHLIKEKRETATLKCYPIPRHDTVYWYQQGPGQDPQFLISFYEKMQSDKGSIPDRFSAQQFSDYHSELNMSSLELGDSALYFCTSSLWDQIQETQYFGPGTRLLVL.

Concerning this clonotype: This sequence may be a read error, since a much larger clone differs from it by one base. The chain has TRBV2 and TRBJ1-2; perhaps TRBD1 as D (5 bases). The CDR3 runs 13 residues. The V and J ends lost 6 bases and 13 bases respectively, with 21 bases between them. Germline V gene data show CDR1 as SNHLY and CDR2 as FYNNEI. The DNA for the CDR3 is TGTGCCAGCAGGGGAGCCGGGACCATCGATCTCACCTTC. This gives the protein CASRGAGTIDLTF.

V gene TRBV18 combines with J gene TRBJ2-1; possible D gene TRBD1, 6 bases. This CDR3 has 15 amino acids. V was pared by 6 bases and J by 0 bases, with 12 bases between. Germline V lookup: CDR1 KGHSH, CDR2 LQKENI. The CDR3 sequence is CASSPGDNSYNEQFF. CDR3 coding DNA: TGTGCCAGCTCCCCTGGGGACAACTCCTACAATGAGCAGTTCTTC.

The table lists this clonotype with a few counts. The rearrangement joins TRBV7-2 to TRBJ1-4, with 7 bases aligning to TRBD1. This CDR3 has 15 residues. Germline V gene lookup returns CDR1 SGHTA and CDR2 FQGNSA. J gave up 1 base and V 5 bases, and 4 bases lay outside the gene matches. CDR3 residues: CASSQRDRTNEKLFF. CDR3 in DNA: TGTGCCAGCAGCCAGAGGGACAGAACTAATGAAAAACTGTTTTTT.

This clonotype was detected only a few times. J is TRBJ1-2 and V is TRBV5-1; the D is unclear. CDR1 and CDR2 from the germline V gene are SGHRS and YFSETQ. Trimming removed 1 base at V and 2 bases at J, with 9 bases between. The CDR3 is 14 amino acids. CDR3 DNA: TGCGCCAGCAGCTTGTTAGTACAGAACTATGGCTACACCTTC. This codes for CASSLLVQNYGYTF.

This clonotype came up many times. The chain combines TRBV12-3 or TRBV12-4 with TRBJ1-1, with D uncertain. Trimming cost V 2 bases and J 5 bases, with 9 bases left between them. The length of the CDR3 is 13 residues. CDR3 amino acids: CASSLSEWTEAFF. CDR3 in DNA: TGTGCCAGCAGTTTATCTGAGTGGACTGAAGCTTTCTTT.

This clonotype appeared many times. This sequence joins TRBV11-3 and TRBJ2-5; tentative D call: TRBD2 (7 bases). CDR3 length: 17 residues. The germline V gene has CDR1 SGHNT and CDR2 YENEEA. The V gene lost 1 base and the J gene lost 2 bases, with 17 bases spanning the gap. CDR3 protein: CASSLAWRGPLQETQYF. The CDR3 DNA reads as TGTGCCAGCAGCTTAGCTTGGCGGGGGCCGCTGCAAGAGACCCAGTACTTC.

This clonotype was counted a single time. The rearrangement joins TRBV28 to TRBJ1-6; D is unresolved. This CDR3 is 14 amino acids long. Trimming took off 3 bases at V and 7 bases at J, with 10 bases between the two ends. CDR1 is MDHEN and CDR2 is SYDVKM in the germline V gene. CDR3 in amino acids: CASSFVRGNSPLHF. The CDR3 region has the DNA TGTGCCAGCAGTTTCGTCAGAGGAAATTCACCCCTCCACTTT.

V is TRBV12-5 and J is TRBJ2-2; 16 bases map to TRBD2. V dropped 6 bases and J dropped 3; count of bases not matched to a gene: 7. The germline CDR1 and CDR2 sequences are LGHNT and FRNRAP. CDR3 length: 18 amino acids. The CDR3 coding sequence is TGTGCTAGTGGATCGGGACTAGCGGGGGGGCCTTACACCGGGGAGCTGTTTTTT. Translated: CASGSGLAGGPYTGELFF.

This clonotype came up a few times. The V gene is TRBV3-1, the J gene TRBJ2-2, with D possibly matching TRBD2 (6 bases). V was cut by 0 bases and J by 4 bases, with 12 bases left in between. Germline assignment: CDR1 LGHDT and CDR2 YNNKEL (reference sequence). The CDR3 loop spans 16 amino acids. For the CDR3, the DNA is TGTGCCAGCAGCCAAGATGGGGCGGGACCCACCGGGGAGCTGTTTTTT. It is translated as CASSQDGAGPTGELFF.